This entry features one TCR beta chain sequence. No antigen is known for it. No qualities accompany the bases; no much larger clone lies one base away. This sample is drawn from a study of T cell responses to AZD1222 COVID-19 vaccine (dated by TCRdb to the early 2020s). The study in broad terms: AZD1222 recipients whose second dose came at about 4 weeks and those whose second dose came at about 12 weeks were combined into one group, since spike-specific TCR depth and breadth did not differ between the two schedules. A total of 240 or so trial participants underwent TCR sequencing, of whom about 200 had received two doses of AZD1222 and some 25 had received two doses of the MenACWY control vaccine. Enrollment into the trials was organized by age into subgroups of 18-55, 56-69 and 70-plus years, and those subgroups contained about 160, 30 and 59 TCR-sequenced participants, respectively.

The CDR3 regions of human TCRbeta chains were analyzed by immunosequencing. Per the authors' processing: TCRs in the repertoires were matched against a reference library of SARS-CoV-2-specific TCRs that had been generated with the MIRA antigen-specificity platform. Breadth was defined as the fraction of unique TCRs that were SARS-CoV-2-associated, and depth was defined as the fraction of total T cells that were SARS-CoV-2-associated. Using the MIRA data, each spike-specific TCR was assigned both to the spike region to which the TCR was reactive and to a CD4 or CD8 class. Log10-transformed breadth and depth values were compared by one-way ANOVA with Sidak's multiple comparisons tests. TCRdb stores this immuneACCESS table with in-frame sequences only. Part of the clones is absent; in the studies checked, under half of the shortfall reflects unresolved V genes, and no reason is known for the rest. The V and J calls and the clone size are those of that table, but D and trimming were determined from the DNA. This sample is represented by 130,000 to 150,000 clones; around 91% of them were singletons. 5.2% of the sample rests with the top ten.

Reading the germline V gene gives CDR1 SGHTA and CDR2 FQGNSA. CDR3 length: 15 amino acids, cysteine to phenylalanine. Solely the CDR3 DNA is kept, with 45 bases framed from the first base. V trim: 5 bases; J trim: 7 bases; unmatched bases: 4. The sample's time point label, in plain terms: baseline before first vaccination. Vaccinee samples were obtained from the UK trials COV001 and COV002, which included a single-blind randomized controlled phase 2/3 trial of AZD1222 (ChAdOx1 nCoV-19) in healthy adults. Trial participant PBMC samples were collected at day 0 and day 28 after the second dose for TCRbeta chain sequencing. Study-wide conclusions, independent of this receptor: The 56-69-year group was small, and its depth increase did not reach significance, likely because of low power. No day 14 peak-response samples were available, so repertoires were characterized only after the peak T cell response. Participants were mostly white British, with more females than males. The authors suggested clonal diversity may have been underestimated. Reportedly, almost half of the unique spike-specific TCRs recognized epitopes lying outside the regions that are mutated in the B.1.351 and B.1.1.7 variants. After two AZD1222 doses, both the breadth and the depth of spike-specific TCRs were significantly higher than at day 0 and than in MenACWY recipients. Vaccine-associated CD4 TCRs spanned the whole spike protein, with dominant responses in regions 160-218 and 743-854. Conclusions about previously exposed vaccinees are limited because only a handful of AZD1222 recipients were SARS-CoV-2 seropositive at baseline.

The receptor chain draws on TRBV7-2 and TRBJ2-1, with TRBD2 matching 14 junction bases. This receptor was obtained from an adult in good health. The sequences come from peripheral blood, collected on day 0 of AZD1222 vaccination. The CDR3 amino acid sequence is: CASSQTSGGANEQFF. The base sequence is TGTGCCAGCAGCCAGACTAGCGGGGGGGCGAATGAGCAGTTCTTC.